The next 27 T cell receptor beta chains were all read from a single sample in a study of type 1 regulatory T cells. TCRdb ran MiXCR on the reads and lists one entry per CDR3 protein. The profile shows 80,000 to 100,000 distinct CDR3 sequences, 25% to 40% of them singletons. Sequencing was performed on CD4+ T cells, either the whole sample or a sorted fraction (not recorded which). These receptors originate from a human donor in good health.

The chain couples TRBV7-8 to TRBJ1-1; D is unclear. CDR3 length equals 17 residues. The germline V gene encodes CDR1 SGHVS and CDR2 FQNEAQ. V was pared by 1 base and J by 1 base, with 16 bases between. In DNA form, the CDR3 reads TGTGCCAGCAGCTTAGTGGGGTCCCCCAATACGAACACTGAAGCTTTCTTT. Translating gives CASSLVGSPNTNTEAFF.

The chain carries TRBV5-1 and TRBJ1-1; D unclear. The CDR3 totals 14 residues. In germline, CDR1 is SGHRS, CDR2 YFSETQ. V was shortened by 0 bases and J by 1 base, with 7 bases between the two germline ends. CDR3 in amino acids: CASSLDAANTEAFF. The CDR3 DNA reads TGCGCCAGCAGCTTGGACGCAGCGAACACTGAAGCTTTCTTT.

The genes are TRBV10-3 and TRBJ1-2; a weak D match, TRBD1 (5 bases). Between the trimmed V and J ends, which lost 4 bases and 2 bases, there was a span of 11 bases. The CDR3 runs 14 residues. Looked up from germline, CDR1 is ENHRY and CDR2 is SYGVKD. The CDR3 nucleotides are TGTGCCATCAGTGCGGGACCACGGAACTATGGCTACACCTTC. Its protein product is CAISAGPRNYGYTF.

The sample holds a few counts of this clonotype. This sequence joins TRBV27 and TRBJ1-1; no clear D gene. The CDR3 sequence is 13 residues long. Germline-derived CDR1 and CDR2 are MNHEY and SMNVEV (reference sequence). As DNA, the CDR3 is TGTGCGAGTCAGACCCCGGAGGTACCTGAAGCTTTCTTT. Amino acids: CASQTPEVPEAFF.

As DNA, the CDR3 is TGTGCCAGCAGCCCAACAAGAAACACTGAAGCTTTCTTT. Translation gives CASSPTRNTEAFF. V and J are TRBV11-3 and TRBJ1-1, with D unresolved. The CDR3 consists of 13 residues. Deletions cut 5 bases from V and 2 bases from J, with 9 bases between. From germline, CDR1 is SGHNT and CDR2 YENEEA.

This chain uses TRBV5-1 with TRBJ2-1; D might be TRBD2 (5 bases). Germline CDR1 reads SGHRS; CDR2 reads YFSETQ. V lost 3 bases to trimming and J lost 12 bases, with 16 bases between them. The CDR3 contains 13 residues. The CDR3 DNA is TGCGCCAGCAGCTCGGTAAAACAACGGGGGCAGTTCTTC. As protein: CASSSVKQRGQFF.

This clonotype showed up just a few times. The V gene is TRBV24-1, the J gene TRBJ2-1, with 7 positions matching TRBD1. Germline V gene lookup returns CDR1 KGHDR and CDR2 SFDVKD. Trimming removed 3 bases from V and 6 bases from J; junction bases left unmatched: 4. CDR3 length: 14 residues. The CDR3 is CATSDLDRPNEQFF. CDR3 DNA sequence: TGTGCCACCAGTGATCTGGACAGGCCCAATGAGCAGTTCTTC.

J is TRBJ2-7 and V is TRBV6-1, with D possibly called TRBD1 or TRBD2 (5 bases each). Germline V gene lookup returns CDR1 MNHNS and CDR2 SASEGT. The CDR3 is 14 amino acids. The V and J ends lost 5 bases and 6 bases respectively, with 17 bases between them. CDR3 nucleotides: TGTGCCAGCAGTCCCAAGGGGACGGCAGTCGAGCAGTACTTC. Protein: CASSPKGTAVEQYF.

The table lists this clonotype with many counts. The junction does not match germline at one end; this may be a read error. The rearrangement joins TRBV5-1 to TRBJ1-5; unclear D gene. Germline CDR1 reads SGHRS; CDR2 reads YFSETQ. This CDR3 comprises 13 residues. In DNA, the CDR3 is TGTGCCAGCAGTTTGGACAGCAATCAGCCCCAGCATTTT. Protein product: CASSLDSNQPQHF.

This clonotype occurred a few times. The chain carries TRBV7-2 and TRBJ2-3, with D unclear. V lost 5 bases and J 0 bases, leaving 18 bases between the germline ends. The CDR3 length is 17 residues. Germline V gene lookup returns CDR1 SGHTA and CDR2 FQGNSA. The CDR3 DNA sequence: TGTGCCAGCAGCCCAAACCCAGTTACCCCTAGCACAGATACGCAGTATTTT. Encoded protein: CASSPNPVTPSTDTQYF.

This clonotype was picked up one time. The chain is built from TRBV20-1 and TRBJ2-5; 8 bases align to TRBD2. CDR3 size: 16 residues. Trimming at V came to 2 bases and at J to 3 bases, leaving 11 bases not matched to a gene. Looked up from germline, CDR1 is DFQATT and CDR2 is SNEGSKA (reference sequence). The CDR3 loop is CSARRGASGSKETQYF. CDR3 sequence (DNA): TGCAGTGCTAGAAGGGGGGCTAGCGGGTCGAAAGAGACCCAGTACTTC.

The chain links TRBV7-2 to TRBJ2-2; 15 nucleotides agree with TRBD2. There are 18 residues in the CDR3. From germline, CDR1 is SGHTA and CDR2 FQGNSA. Losses at the gene ends were 2 bases for V and 2 bases for J; bases not matched to a gene: 3. CDR3 amino acids: CASSLPGLAGGNTGELFF. DNA of the CDR3: TGTGCCAGCAGCTTACCGGGACTAGCGGGAGGAAACACCGGGGAGCTGTTTTTT.

The chain uses TRBV20-1 and TRBJ2-5; D is unresolved. Germline CDR1 is DFQATT and CDR2 is SNEGSKA (reference sequence). The CDR3 runs to 15 residues. V lost 0 bases to trimming and J lost 2 bases, with 13 bases between them. As DNA, the CDR3 is TGCAGTGCTAGAGATTTCAGACGGGCTCAAGAGACCCAGTACTTC. Protein: CSARDFRRAQETQYF.

In this sample, this clonotype turned up a few times. The chain recombines TRBV5-4 with TRBJ2-5; D perhaps matches TRBD1 (5 bases). V was trimmed by 4 bases and J by 3 bases, leaving 16 bases between them. The CDR3 loop spans 15 amino acids. CDR1 is SGHNT and CDR2 is YYREEE in the germline V gene (reference sequence). The CDR3 DNA follows: TGTGCCAGCAGCCCGCCTGGGGCGGAAAAAGAGACCCAGTACTTC. Translating gives CASSPPGAEKETQYF.

This chain uses TRBV6-5 with TRBJ1-1; TRBD1 is a possible D gene (5 bases). The CDR3 has 13 amino acids. Germline V gene data show CDR1 as MNHEY and CDR2 as SVGAGI. V lost 2 bases and J 7 bases, leaving 11 bases between the germline ends. CDR3 region: CASSYGALGEAFF. DNA of the CDR3: TGTGCCAGCAGTTACGGGGCGTTGGGTGAAGCTTTCTTT.

The chain joins TRBV2 to TRBJ2-1, with D perhaps TRBD2 (5 bases). Germline V CDR1 and CDR2: SNHLY, FYNNEI. Trimming stripped 7 bases from V and 9 bases from J, with 10 bases between. The CDR3 is 11 residues long. The CDR3 DNA is TGTGCCAGCAAGAGGGAAGTTGAGCAGTTCTTC. Translating gives CASKREVEQFF. Complete variable domain (other parts from reference TRBV2 and TRBJ2-1): EPEVTQTPSHQVTQMGQEVILRCVPISNHLYFYWYRQILGQKVEFLVSFYNNEISEKSEIFDDQFSVERPDGSNFTLKIRSTKLEDSAMYFCASKREVEQFFGPGTRLTVL.

This clonotype occurred a few times. The rearrangement joins TRBV20-1 to TRBJ2-7, with 8 nucleotides matching TRBD2. Trimming removed 6 bases from V and 9 bases from J; junction bases left unmatched: 13. Germline-derived CDR1 and CDR2 are DFQATT and SNEGSKA (reference sequence). The CDR3 contains 13 residues. The CDR3 DNA reads as TGCAGTGCCATAGAGGCGGGGGGTCGAAGGCAGTACTTC. Translating gives CSAIEAGGRRQYF.

The gene calls are TRBV7-2 and TRBJ1-2, with 7 bases that match TRBD1. This CDR3 has 13 amino acids. Germline assignment: CDR1 SGHTA and CDR2 FQGNSA. J lost 6 bases, V lost 4 bases, and 5 bases had no gene match. The CDR3 is CASSSDRANGYTF. CDR3 sequence (DNA): TGTGCCAGCAGCTCCGACAGGGCTAATGGCTACACCTTC.

V is TRBV20-1 and J is TRBJ2-3; TRBD2 is a possible D gene (6 bases). CDR3 length: 18 residues. Looked up from germline, CDR1 is DFQATT and CDR2 is SNEGSKA (reference sequence). The V end was cut by 0 bases, the J end by 1 base, with 20 bases between. This CDR3 is CSARDRIVRRGGTDTQYF. Written as DNA, the CDR3 is TGCAGTGCTAGAGATCGCATCGTCCGGCGCGGGGGCACAGATACGCAGTATTTT.

V usage is TRBV28 and J usage is TRBJ2-5; 7 bases align to TRBD1. The germline V gene encodes CDR1 MDHEN and CDR2 SYDVKM. The V and J ends lost 5 bases and 0 bases, in that order; junction bases with no gene match: 3. The CDR3 is 14 amino acids. CDR3 amino acids: CASSPDRDQETQYF. CDR3 nucleotide sequence: TGTGCCAGCAGTCCCGACAGGGACCAAGAGACCCAGTACTTC.

Remarks on this clonotype: At one boundary the junction diverges from the germline segment, which might be a read error. J is TRBJ2-7 and V is TRBV6-2 or TRBV6-3; D gene ambiguous. The CDR3 totals 14 residues. CDR1 is MNHEY and CDR2 is SVGEGT in the germline V gene. CDR3 sequence (DNA): TGTGTCAGCAGTTCGGTCCGGCAGGCCTACGAGCAGTACTTC. Its protein is CVSSSVRQAYEQYF.

The chain joins TRBV29-1 to TRBJ2-1; TRBD1 or TRBD2 may be the D gene (5 bases each). Germline CDR1 SQVTM, CDR2 ANQGSEA. The V and J ends lost 8 bases and 9 bases respectively, with 17 bases between them. The CDR3 covers 12 residues. The CDR3 region has the DNA TGCAGCCTCGGGACCCACGGTGGTGAGCAGTTCTTC. Translating gives CSLGTHGGEQFF.

In this sample, this clonotype turned up many times. The V gene is TRBV7-3, the J gene TRBJ2-3; 7 bases line up with TRBD1. Trimming removed 4 bases from V and 4 bases from J; junction bases left unmatched: 2. CDR1 is SGHTA, CDR2 FQGTGA, per germline. CDR3 length: 13 amino acids. The CDR3 bases are TGTGCCAGCAGCTCGACAGGGTCAGATACGCAGTATTTT. The encoded protein is CASSSTGSDTQYF.

The table lists this clonotype with many counts. V usage is TRBV20-1 and J usage is TRBJ2-1, with 12 bases lining up with TRBD2. Germline CDR1 DFQATT, CDR2 SNEGSKA (reference sequence). CDR3 length: 15 amino acids. Trimming cost V 5 bases and J 8 bases; bases outside gene matches: 10. The DNA for the CDR3 is TGCAGTGCTGAACAGGCGGCTAGCGGGAGGGATGAGCAGTTCTTC. Its protein product is CSAEQAASGRDEQFF.

V and J are TRBV14 and TRBJ2-1; 8 nucleotides match TRBD2. J lost 4 bases, V lost 4 bases, and 15 bases had no gene match. CDR1 is SGHDN and CDR2 is FVKESK in the germline V gene. CDR3 length equals 18 residues. CDR3 residues: CASSPPVGEAGVYNEQFF. The CDR3 DNA follows: TGTGCCAGCAGCCCACCGGTGGGCGAAGCGGGAGTTTACAATGAGCAGTTCTTC.

A few counts support this clonotype. This chain connects TRBV7-2 to TRBJ1-1; D remains unclear. CDR1 and CDR2 (germline): SGHTA, FQGNSA. The CDR3 extends over 18 amino acids. V lost 6 bases and J lost 0, with 23 bases in between. CDR3 residues: CASRRRAARHMMNTEAFF. CDR3 nucleotide sequence: TGTGCCAGCAGACGTAGGGCAGCGCGCCACATGATGAACACTGAAGCTTTCTTT.

V gene TRBV7-2 combines with J gene TRBJ2-3, with D perhaps TRBD2 (6 bases). This CDR3 is built from 17 residues. CDR1 is SGHTA and CDR2 is FQGNSA in the germline V gene. V was shortened by 5 bases and J by 0 bases, with 18 bases between the two germline ends. The CDR3 DNA sequence: TGTGCCAGCAGCCAGGTCGGGAGCGTAACTAGCACAGATACGCAGTATTTT. Its protein is CASSQVGSVTSTDTQYF.